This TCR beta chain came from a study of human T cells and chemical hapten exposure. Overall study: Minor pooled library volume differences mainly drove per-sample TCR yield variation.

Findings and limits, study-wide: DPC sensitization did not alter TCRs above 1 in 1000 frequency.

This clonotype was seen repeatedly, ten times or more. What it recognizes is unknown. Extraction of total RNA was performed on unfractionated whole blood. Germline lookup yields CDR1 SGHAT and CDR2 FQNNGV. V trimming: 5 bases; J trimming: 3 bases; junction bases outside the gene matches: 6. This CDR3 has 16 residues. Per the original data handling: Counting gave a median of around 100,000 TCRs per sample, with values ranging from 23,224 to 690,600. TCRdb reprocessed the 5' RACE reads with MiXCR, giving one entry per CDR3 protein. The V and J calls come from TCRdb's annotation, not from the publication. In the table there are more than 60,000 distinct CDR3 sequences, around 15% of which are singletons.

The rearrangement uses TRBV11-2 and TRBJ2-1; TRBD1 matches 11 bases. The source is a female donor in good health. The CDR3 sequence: CASSPRTGGIYNEQFF. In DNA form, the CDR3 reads TGTGCCAGCAGCCCCCGGACAGGGGGCATCTACAATGAGCAGTTCTTC.